Listed below are T cell receptor beta chains from one sample, sequenced in a study of CXCR3-negative and CXCR3-positive naive CD8 T cells. TCRdb reprocessed the 5' RACE reads and keeps a single row for each CDR3 protein, giving no DNA. This sample's table has tens of thousands of distinct CDR3 sequences. Input material: memory CD8+ T cells from blood. These TCRs come from a human donor in good health. Some clones in this sample may be carry-over from other donors' samples. The CDR3 runs from the conserved cysteine through the conserved F or W. Size values are once, few and many counts, or a class for expanded clones, and some rows have none.

TRBV15	NA	TRBJ2-3	CATSRDPLSADTQYF
TRBV29-1	NA	TRBJ1-1	CSVGPRNTEAFF
TRBV15	NA	TRBJ2-1	CATSIQREGPLNEQFF
TRBV28	NA	TRBJ2-2	CASRSIPENTGELFF
TRBV28	NA	TRBJ2-5	CASSSEGRETQYF
TRBV6-5	NA	TRBJ2-5	CASSTEGTLWTQYF
TRBV7-6	medium-sized	TRBJ2-5	CASSPEGNLQYF
TRBV6-2/TRBV6-3	NA	TRBJ2-7	CASSDAGLGIYEQYF
TRBV29-1	NA	TRBJ2-7	CSFSDRFFSYEQYF
TRBV29-1	NA	TRBJ2-7	CSVVAGLTFYEQYF
TRBV25-1	NA	TRBJ2-5	CASSDQGGQETQYF
TRBV6-6	NA	TRBJ1-1	CASSPQQGSPEAFF
TRBV12-3/TRBV12-4	NA	TRBJ1-1	CASSHANTEAFF
TRBV3-1	NA	TRBJ2-1	CASSQTLGGHYNEQFF
TRBV28	NA	TRBJ1-6	CASSSPRIYNSPLHF
TRBV28	NA	TRBJ2-3	CASSLLGQDTQYF
TRBV5-5	NA	TRBJ2-1	CASSLGILAGSDEQFF
TRBV29-1	NA	TRBJ2-1	CSVEESALNEQFF
TRBV7-9	NA	TRBJ1-1	CASSFSDRGRVNTEAFF
TRBV29-1	NA	TRBJ2-2	CSALGSGELFF
TRBV29-1	NA	TRBJ2-3	CSVEGGVITDTQYF
TRBV6-4	NA	TRBJ2-1	CASSDSTSGENNEQFF
TRBV6-5	NA	TRBJ1-1	CAIKSGGEAFF
TRBV12-3/TRBV12-4	NA	TRBJ1-6	CASSPRPGSYNSPLHF
TRBV29-1	NA	TRBJ2-7	CSVETVNSYEQYF
TRBV9	large	TRBJ2-7	CASSVGQTYEQYF
TRBV19	medium-sized	TRBJ2-2	CASRGGLDTGELFF
TRBV9	NA	TRBJ1-1	CASSPGTGPGAFF
TRBV7-9	NA	TRBJ2-1	CASSFKLEQFF
TRBV7-9	NA	TRBJ1-6	CASSDGQGISPLHF
TRBV7-9	NA	TRBJ1-5	CASIQDSVGQGLRQPQHF
TRBV7-6	NA	TRBJ2-2	CASSLGGRTGELFF
TRBV6-1	NA	TRBJ2-1	CASKVRNEQFF
TRBV3-1	NA	TRBJ2-7	CASSHGLATSYEQYF